A single count supports the clone carrying this TCR beta chain. Measured with immunoSEQ multiplex PCR; TCRdb has only the in-frame clones, and not every one. The table has approximately 79,000 clones, more than 70% seen once; the top ten hold around 13%. The source of the sample is a study of blood T cell repertoires in COVID-19. Study-wide background: The study drew acute and convalescent COVID-19 samples from the United States, Italy and Spain. T cells, B-cell-depleted T cells, or PBMCs provided the cDNA or gDNA that served as material.

V was pared by 5 bases and J by 8 bases, with 10 bases of the junction left unmatched. The V gene's germline CDR1 is MDHEN and CDR2 SYDVKM. CDR3 length: 14 amino acids. Input material: peripheral blood. The receptor's source is a middle-aged man with COVID-19, enrolled during active disease. The chain carries TRBV28 and TRBJ1-2, with TRBD1 matching over 8 bases. This CDR3 reads CASSPLGQGRGYTF. CDR3 bases: TGTGCCAGCAGTCCCCTCGGACAGGGAAGAGGCTACACCTTC.